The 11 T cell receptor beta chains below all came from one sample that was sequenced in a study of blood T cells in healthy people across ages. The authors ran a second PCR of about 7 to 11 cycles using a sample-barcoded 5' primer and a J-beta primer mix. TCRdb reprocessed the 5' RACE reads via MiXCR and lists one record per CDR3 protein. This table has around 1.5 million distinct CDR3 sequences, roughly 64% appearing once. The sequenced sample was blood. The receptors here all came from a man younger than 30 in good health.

For the CDR3, the DNA is TGTGCCAGCAGTTTAAAGGGGGACTCCGCCTACGAGCAGTACTTC. It specifies CASSLKGDSAYEQYF. This sequence joins TRBV27 and TRBJ2-7; D might be TRBD1 or TRBD2, each matching 6 bases. V gave up 2 bases and J gave up 2 bases, with 13 bases separating them. CDR3 length: 15 amino acids. Germline V gives CDR1 MNHEY, CDR2 SMNVEV (reference sequence).

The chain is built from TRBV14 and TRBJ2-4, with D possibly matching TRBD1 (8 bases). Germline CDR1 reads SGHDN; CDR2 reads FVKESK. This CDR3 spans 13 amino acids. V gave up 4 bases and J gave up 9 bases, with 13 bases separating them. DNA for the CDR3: TGTGCCAGCAGCCCTACAGGGGGGGGCATTCAGTACTTC. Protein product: CASSPTGGGIQYF.

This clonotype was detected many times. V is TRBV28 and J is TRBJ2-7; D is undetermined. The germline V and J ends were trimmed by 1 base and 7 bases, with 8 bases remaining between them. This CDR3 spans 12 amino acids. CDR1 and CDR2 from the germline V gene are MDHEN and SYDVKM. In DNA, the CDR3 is TGTGCCAGCAGTTTATCGCTTGGGGAGCAGTACTTC. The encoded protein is CASSLSLGEQYF.

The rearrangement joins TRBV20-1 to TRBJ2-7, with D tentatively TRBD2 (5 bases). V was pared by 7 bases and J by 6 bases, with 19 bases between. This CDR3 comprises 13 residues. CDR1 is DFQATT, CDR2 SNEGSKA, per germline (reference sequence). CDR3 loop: CSVPDFWTLEQYF. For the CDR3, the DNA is TGCAGTGTTCCCGATTTTTGGACTCTCGAGCAGTACTTC.

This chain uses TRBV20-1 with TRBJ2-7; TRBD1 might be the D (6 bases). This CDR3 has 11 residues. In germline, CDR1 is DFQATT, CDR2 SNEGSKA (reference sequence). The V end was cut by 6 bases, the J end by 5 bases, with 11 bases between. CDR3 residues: CSARQVDEQYF. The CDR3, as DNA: TGCAGTGCAAGACAGGTTGACGAGCAGTACTTC.

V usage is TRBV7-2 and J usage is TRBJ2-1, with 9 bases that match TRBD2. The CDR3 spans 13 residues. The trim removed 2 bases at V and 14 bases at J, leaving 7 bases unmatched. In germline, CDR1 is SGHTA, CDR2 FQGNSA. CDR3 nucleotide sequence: TGTGCCAGCAGCTTAAGAGGCGGGGGGGCCAAGTTCTTC. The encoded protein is CASSLRGGGAKFF.

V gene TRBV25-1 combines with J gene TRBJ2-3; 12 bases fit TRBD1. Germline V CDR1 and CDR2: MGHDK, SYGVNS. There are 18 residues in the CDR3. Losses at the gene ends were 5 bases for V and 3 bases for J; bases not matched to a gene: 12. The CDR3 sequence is CASSNQRGDRGQTDTQYF. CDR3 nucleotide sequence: TGTGCCAGCAGTAACCAAAGGGGGGACAGGGGGCAAACAGATACGCAGTATTTT.

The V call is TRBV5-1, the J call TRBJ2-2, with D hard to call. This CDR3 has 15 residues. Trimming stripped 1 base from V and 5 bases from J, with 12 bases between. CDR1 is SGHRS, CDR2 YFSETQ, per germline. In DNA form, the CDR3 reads TGCGCCAGCAGCTTGAGGATCGACGGTACCGGGGAGCTGTTTTTT. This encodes CASSLRIDGTGELFF.

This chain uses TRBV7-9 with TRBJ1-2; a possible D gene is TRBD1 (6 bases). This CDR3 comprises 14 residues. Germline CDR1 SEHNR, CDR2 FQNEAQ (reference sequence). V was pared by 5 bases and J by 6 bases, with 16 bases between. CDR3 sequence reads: CASSAGGDKDGYTF. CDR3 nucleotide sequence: TGTGCCAGCAGCGCCGGGGGCGACAAGGATGGCTACACCTTC.

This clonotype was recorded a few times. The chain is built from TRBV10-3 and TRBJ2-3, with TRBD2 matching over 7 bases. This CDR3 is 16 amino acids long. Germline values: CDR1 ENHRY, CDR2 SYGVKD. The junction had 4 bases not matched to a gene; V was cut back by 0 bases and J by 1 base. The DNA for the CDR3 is TGTGCCATCAGTGAGTCGCCTAGCGGCGGCACAGATACGCAGTATTTT. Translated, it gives CAISESPSGGTDTQYF.

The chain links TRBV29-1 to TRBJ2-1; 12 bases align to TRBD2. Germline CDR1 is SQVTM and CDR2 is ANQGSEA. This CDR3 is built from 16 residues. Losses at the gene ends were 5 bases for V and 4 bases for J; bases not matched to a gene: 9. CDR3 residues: CSVRLTSGSGYNEQFF. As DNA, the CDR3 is TGCAGCGTTCGGCTGACTAGCGGGAGCGGTTACAATGAGCAGTTCTTC.